What follows are 23 T cell receptor beta chains derived from one specimen sequenced in a study of Ad26.COV2.S vaccination and SARS-CoV-2 variants. Treatment meaning: about 20 received Ad26.COV2.S at low or high dose, single or two shots; a few received placebo; per-sample allocation not given. The study sampled participants on day 63 after the first vaccine or placebo injection. Sequenced by immunoSEQ multiplex PCR; TCRdb stores in-frame clones only, minus some. The repertoire consists of about 350,000 clones, with more than 85% occurring once and the leading ten covering just under 5%. Sequenced here: peripheral blood, sampled in a trial of Ad26.COV2.S vaccine versus placebo. The source is a person between 18 and 59 years old who received the Ad26.COV2.S COVID-19 vaccine or a placebo.

This chain connects TRBV3-1 (or the pseudogene TRBV3-2) to TRBJ1-5; unclear D gene. CDR3 size: 15 residues. Trimming removed 0 bases at V and 5 bases at J, with 11 bases between. The germline V gene has CDR1 LGHDT and CDR2 YNNKEL (reference sequence). CDR3 residues: CASSQDSREHQPQHF. CDR3 in DNA: TGTGCCAGCAGCCAAGATTCGAGGGAACATCAGCCCCAGCATTTT.

The J gene is TRBJ1-4, the V gene TRBV5-6; the match to TRBD1 covers 9 bases. V trimming: 4 bases; J trimming: 5 bases; junction bases outside the gene matches: 9. CDR1 is SGHDT and CDR2 is YYEEEE in the germline V gene. The CDR3 spans 16 residues. The CDR3 loop is CASSRPTGGVNEKLFF. The CDR3 DNA follows: TGTGCCAGCAGCAGGCCAACAGGGGGCGTAAATGAAAAACTGTTTTTT.

V gene TRBV11-2 combines with J gene TRBJ2-6, with 10 nucleotides matching TRBD1. Per germline, CDR1 SGHAT and CDR2 FQNNGV. V dropped 5 bases and J dropped 9; count of bases not matched to a gene: 4. This CDR3 comprises 14 residues. The CDR3 region is CASSRTGGGNVLTF. DNA for the CDR3: TGTGCCAGCAGCCGGACAGGGGGTGGCAACGTCCTGACTTTC.

V gene TRBV4-3 combines with J gene TRBJ1-6; no reliable D call. CDR1 LGHNA and CDR2 YSLEER come from the germline V gene. CDR3 size: 16 residues. V was clipped by 0 bases and J by 9 bases, with 15 bases between them. The CDR3 spells CASSQESAGTTSPLHF. CDR3 coding DNA: TGCGCCAGCAGCCAAGAGTCGGCAGGCACCACTTCACCCCTCCACTTT.

With regard to this clone: Different DNA sequences within this sample yield the same CDR3. The genes are TRBV28 and TRBJ1-4, with no clear D. CDR3 length: 12 amino acids. CDR1 and CDR2 (germline): MDHEN, SYDVKM. Trimming cost V 2 bases and J 5 bases, with 3 bases left between them. The DNA of the CDR3 is TGTGCCAGCAGTTTAATAAATGAAAAACTGTTTTTT. Translating it yields CASSLINEKLFF.

This clone was seen more than once but under ten times. The CDR3, as DNA: TGTGCCAGCAGTCGGGACAGTGAATCTAATGAAAAACTGTTTTTT. It specifies CASSRDSESNEKLFF. This rearrangement joins TRBV28 to TRBJ1-4; 7 bases map to TRBD1. CDR3 length: 15 residues. V dropped 5 bases and J dropped 3; count of bases not matched to a gene: 6. Germline V gene sequence: CDR1 MDHEN, CDR2 SYDVKM. The variable domain in full, completed from reference TRBV28 and TRBJ1-4, reads DVKVTQSSRYLVKRTGEKVFLECVQDMDHENMFWYRQDPGLGLRLIYFSYDVKMKEKGDIPEGYSVSREKKERFSLILESASTNQTSMYLCASSRDSESNEKLFFGSGTQLSVL.

The chain employs TRBV2 and TRBJ1-1; D is possibly TRBD1 (6 bases). V dropped 4 bases and J dropped 0 bases, with 24 bases sitting between them. The CDR3 covers 19 residues. Germline V gene sequence: CDR1 SNHLY, CDR2 FYNNEI. The CDR3 region is CASSARRTVQRNLNTEAFF. CDR3 bases: TGTGCCAGCAGTGCAAGAAGGACAGTCCAAAGGAACCTGAACACTGAAGCTTTCTTT.

The V and J genes are TRBV15 and TRBJ1-1; D may be TRBD1 (6 bases). The V end lost 1 base, the J end lost 2 bases, and 14 bases lay between the germline ends. From germline, CDR1 is LNHNV and CDR2 YYDKDF (reference sequence). CDR3 length: 16 amino acids. CDR3 in amino acids: CATSRGTQGLNTEAFF. The CDR3 coding sequence is TGTGCCACCAGCAGAGGGACACAGGGTCTTAACACTGAAGCTTTCTTT.

The genes are TRBV7-9 and TRBJ2-4, with 13 positions matching TRBD2. Germline loops: CDR1 SEHNR, CDR2 FQNEAQ (reference sequence). V was clipped by 5 bases and J by 10 bases; unmatched bases: 2. CDR3 length: 13 amino acids. CDR3 nucleotides: TGTGCCAGCAGCCAGGGACTAGCGGGAATTCAGTACTTC. This codes for CASSQGLAGIQYF.

This sequence joins TRBV30 and TRBJ2-2; the match to TRBD2 covers 12 bases. This CDR3 is built from 15 residues. The junction had 2 bases not matched to a gene; V was cut back by 1 base and J by 5 bases. Germline CDR1 reads GTSNPN; CDR2 reads SVGIG (reference sequence). This CDR3 is CAWSGLAGVTGELFF. Written as DNA, the CDR3 is TGTGCCTGGAGTGGACTAGCGGGAGTTACCGGGGAGCTGTTTTTT. The entire variable domain, with the rest obtained from reference TRBV30 and TRBJ2-2, is as follows: SQTIHQWPATLVQPVGSPLSLECTVEGTSNPNLYWYRQAAGRGLQLLFYSVGIGQISSEVPQNLSASRPQDRQFILSSKKLLLSDSGFYLCAWSGLAGVTGELFFGEGSRLTVL.

V gene TRBV6-5 combines with J gene TRBJ1-1; D ambiguous. Trimming pared 9 bases from V and 0 bases from J, leaving 8 bases between. The CDR3 spans 12 residues. From germline, CDR1 is MNHEY and CDR2 SVGAGI. CDR3: CASGFLNTEAFF. In DNA, the CDR3 is TGTGCCAGTGGTTTTTTGAACACTGAAGCTTTCTTT.

The rearrangement links TRBV7-9 to TRBJ2-3; 7 bases align to TRBD1. With V trimmed by 2 bases and J by 1 base, 0 bases remained unmatched. This CDR3 is 14 amino acids long. Germline V gene lookup returns CDR1 SEHNR and CDR2 FQNEAQ (reference sequence). CDR3 protein: CASSLTGGTDTQYF. The CDR3 nucleotides read TGTGCCAGCAGCTTAACAGGGGGCACAGATACGCAGTATTTT.

This chain connects TRBV10-3 to TRBJ1-1; 8 bases are a match to TRBD1. V dropped 6 bases and J dropped 1; count of bases not matched to a gene: 7. The germline V gene has CDR1 ENHRY and CDR2 SYGVKD. This CDR3 has 15 residues. CDR3 loop: CAIRAGQGENTEAFF. The CDR3, as DNA: TGTGCCATCAGAGCCGGACAGGGTGAGAACACTGAAGCTTTCTTT.

This chain uses TRBV28 with TRBJ2-1, with unresolved D. This CDR3 is built from 16 residues. CDR1 and CDR2 (germline): MDHEN, SYDVKM. Trimming took 5 bases from V and 7 from J, leaving 21 bases between them. The CDR3 here is CASSNKARLVVNEQFF. CDR3 DNA sequence: TGTGCCAGCAGTAATAAGGCGCGGCTAGTAGTGAATGAGCAGTTCTTC. Full variable domain (outside the CDR3, taken from reference TRBV28 and TRBJ2-1): DVKVTQSSRYLVKRTGEKVFLECVQDMDHENMFWYRQDPGLGLRLIYFSYDVKMKEKGDIPEGYSVSREKKERFSLILESASTNQTSMYLCASSNKARLVVNEQFFGPGTRLTVL.

The chain uses TRBV5-1 and TRBJ2-2; TRBD1 is a possible D gene (6 bases). Germline V CDR1 and CDR2: SGHRS, YFSETQ. Trimming shortened V by 4 bases and J by 1 base, and 14 bases separated the two germline ends. The CDR3 totals 16 residues. CDR3 residues: CASSLTTGQNTGELFF. The CDR3 nucleotides are TGCGCCAGCAGCCTAACGACAGGTCAGAACACCGGGGAGCTGTTTTTT.

V is TRBV19 and J is TRBJ1-2; tentatively, D is TRBD1 (5 bases). Looked up from germline, CDR1 is LNHDA and CDR2 is SQIVND (reference sequence). There are 14 residues in the CDR3. V was clipped by 3 bases and J by 3 bases, with 11 bases between them. CDR3 protein: CASSILDIDYGYTF. CDR3 bases: TGTGCCAGTAGTATTTTGGACATCGACTATGGCTACACCTTC.

The chain couples TRBV19 to TRBJ1-2; D gene ambiguous. Germline V lookup: CDR1 LNHDA, CDR2 SQIVND (reference sequence). V lost 3 bases and J lost 0, with 8 bases in between. The CDR3 is 14 residues long. CDR3: CASSMPGPNYGYTF. CDR3 nucleotides: TGTGCCAGTAGTATGCCAGGACCTAACTATGGCTACACCTTC.

The V call is TRBV4-1, the J call TRBJ1-1; D is possibly TRBD1 (5 bases). Germline V lookup: CDR1 MGHRA, CDR2 YSYEKL. This CDR3 comprises 16 residues. V was pared by 0 bases and J by 5 bases, with 16 bases between. Here the CDR3 reads CASSQDGAGWSTEAFF. The CDR3 DNA is TGCGCCAGCAGCCAAGATGGGGCAGGTTGGTCGACTGAAGCTTTCTTT.

The table lists this clone with a few counts. The sample holds other DNA sequences that translate to the same CDR3. The chain combines TRBV9 with TRBJ1-6; 7 bases map to TRBD1. The CDR3 consists of 14 residues. J lost 5 bases, V lost 3 bases, and 2 bases had no gene match. Germline V gives CDR1 SGDLS, CDR2 YYNGEE. CDR3 residues: CASSATGDNSPLHF. In nucleotides, the CDR3 is TGTGCCAGCAGCGCTACAGGGGATAATTCACCCCTCCACTTT.

The sample holds one count of this clone. The CDR3, as DNA: TGTGCCAGCAGTTTTTGGGGGCATTACGAGCAGTACTTC. Translation: CASSFWGHYEQYF. The chain has TRBV28 and TRBJ2-7; possibly TRBD1 for D (6 bases). The length of the CDR3 is 13 residues. The germline V and J ends were trimmed by 3 bases and 4 bases, with 10 bases remaining between them. The germline gives CDR1 MDHEN, CDR2 SYDVKM.

The chain joins TRBV7-2 to TRBJ1-1; a weak D match, TRBD1 (6 bases). The CDR3 covers 15 residues. The germline CDR1 and CDR2 sequences are SGHTA and FQGNSA. The germline V and J ends were trimmed by 5 bases and 2 bases, with 15 bases remaining between them. The CDR3 coding sequence is TGTGCCAGCAGCGGTACGGGGGGGCGTAACACTGAAGCTTTCTTT. Its protein is CASSGTGGRNTEAFF.

The V and J genes are TRBV6-6 and TRBJ2-3, with 12 positions matching TRBD1. Germline V gene data show CDR1 as MNHNY and CDR2 as SVGAGI (reference sequence). The CDR3 sequence is 16 residues long. The J segment lost 4 bases and the V segment lost 2 bases, leaving 4 bases of the junction unmatched. The CDR3 is CASSYPGQGASDTQYF. The DNA for the CDR3 is TGTGCCAGCAGTTACCCGGGACAGGGGGCGTCAGATACGCAGTATTTT.

This clone has only a few counts. The V gene is TRBV19, the J gene TRBJ1-1, with a tentative D call TRBD1 (5 bases). Per germline, CDR1 LNHDA and CDR2 SQIVND (reference sequence). The CDR3 is 15 residues long. V was cut by 4 bases and J by 1 base, with 13 bases left in between. CDR3 region: CASSRVGTQNTEAFF. The CDR3 DNA reads TGTGCCAGTAGTAGGGTCGGGACCCAGAACACTGAAGCTTTCTTT.